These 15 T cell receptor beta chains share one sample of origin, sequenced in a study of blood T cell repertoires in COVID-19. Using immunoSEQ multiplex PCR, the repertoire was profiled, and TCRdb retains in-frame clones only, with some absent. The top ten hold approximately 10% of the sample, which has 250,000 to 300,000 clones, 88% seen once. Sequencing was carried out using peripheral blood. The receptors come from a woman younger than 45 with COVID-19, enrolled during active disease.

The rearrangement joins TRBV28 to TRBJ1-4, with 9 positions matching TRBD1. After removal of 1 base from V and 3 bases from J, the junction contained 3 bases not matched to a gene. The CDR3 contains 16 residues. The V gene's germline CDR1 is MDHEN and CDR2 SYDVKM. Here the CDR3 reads CASSLLRQGANEKLFF. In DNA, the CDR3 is TGTGCCAGCAGTTTATTGAGACAGGGGGCTAATGAAAAACTGTTTTTT.

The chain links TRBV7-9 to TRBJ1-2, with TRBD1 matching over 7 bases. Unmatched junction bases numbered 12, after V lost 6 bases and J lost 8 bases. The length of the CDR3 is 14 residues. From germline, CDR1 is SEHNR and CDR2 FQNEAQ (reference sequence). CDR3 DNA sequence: TGTGCCAGCAGGCCCGGGACAGTGTCTTACGGCTACACCTTC. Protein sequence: CASRPGTVSYGYTF.

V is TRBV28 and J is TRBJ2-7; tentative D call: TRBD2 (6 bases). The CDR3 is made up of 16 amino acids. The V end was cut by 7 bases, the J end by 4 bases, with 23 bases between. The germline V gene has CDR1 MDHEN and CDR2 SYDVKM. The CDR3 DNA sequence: TGTGCCAGCACCCCCGTCGGTGACGGGAGTAGTTACGAGCAGTACTTC. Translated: CASTPVGDGSSYEQYF.

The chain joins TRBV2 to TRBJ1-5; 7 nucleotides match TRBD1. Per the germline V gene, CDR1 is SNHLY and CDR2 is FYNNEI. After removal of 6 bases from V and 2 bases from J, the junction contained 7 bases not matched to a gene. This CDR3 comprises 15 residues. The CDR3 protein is CASRRQGLGNQPQHF. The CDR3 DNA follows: TGTGCCAGCAGAAGACAGGGTTTGGGCAATCAGCCCCAGCATTTT.

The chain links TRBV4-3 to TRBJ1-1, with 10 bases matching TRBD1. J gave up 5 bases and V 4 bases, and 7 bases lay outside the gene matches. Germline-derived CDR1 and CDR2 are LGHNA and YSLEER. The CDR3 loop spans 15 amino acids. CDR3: CASSPDRGYGTEAFF. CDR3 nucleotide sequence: TGCGCCAGCAGCCCGGACAGGGGGTATGGTACTGAAGCTTTCTTT.

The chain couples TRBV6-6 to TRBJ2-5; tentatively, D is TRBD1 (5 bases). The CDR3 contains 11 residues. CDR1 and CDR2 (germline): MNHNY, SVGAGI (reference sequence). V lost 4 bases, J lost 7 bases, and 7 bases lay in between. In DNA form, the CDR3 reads TGTGCCAGCAGTTTTCAGGGGACCCAGTACTTC. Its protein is CASSFQGTQYF.

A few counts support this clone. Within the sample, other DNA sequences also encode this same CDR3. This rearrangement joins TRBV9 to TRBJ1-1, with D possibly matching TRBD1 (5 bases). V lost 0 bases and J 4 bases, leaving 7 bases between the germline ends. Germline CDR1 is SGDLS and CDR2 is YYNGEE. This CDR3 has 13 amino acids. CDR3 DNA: TGTGCCAGCAGCGTAGGGAGGGGCACTGAAGCTTTCTTT. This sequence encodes CASSVGRGTEAFF.

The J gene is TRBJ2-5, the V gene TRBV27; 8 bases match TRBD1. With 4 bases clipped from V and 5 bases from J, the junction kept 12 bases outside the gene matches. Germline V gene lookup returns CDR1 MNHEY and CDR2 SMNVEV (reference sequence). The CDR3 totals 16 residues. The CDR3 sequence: CASSSSRGPGVETQYF. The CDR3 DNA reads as TGTGCCAGCAGTTCCTCCAGGGGGCCCGGAGTTGAGACCCAGTACTTC.

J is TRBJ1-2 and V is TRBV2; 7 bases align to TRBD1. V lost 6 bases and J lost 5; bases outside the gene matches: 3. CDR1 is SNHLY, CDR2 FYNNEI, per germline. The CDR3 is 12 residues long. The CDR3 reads CASSVTGYGYTF. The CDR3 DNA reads TGTGCCAGCAGCGTGACAGGGTATGGCTACACCTTC.

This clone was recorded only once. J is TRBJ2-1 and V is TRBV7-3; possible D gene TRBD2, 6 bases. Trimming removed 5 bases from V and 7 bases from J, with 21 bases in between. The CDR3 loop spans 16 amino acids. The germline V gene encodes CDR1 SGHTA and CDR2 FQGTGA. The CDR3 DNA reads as TGTGCCAGCAGCAAATCCTGGGCTAGCGCTCAGAATGAGCAGTTCTTC. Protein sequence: CASSKSWASAQNEQFF.

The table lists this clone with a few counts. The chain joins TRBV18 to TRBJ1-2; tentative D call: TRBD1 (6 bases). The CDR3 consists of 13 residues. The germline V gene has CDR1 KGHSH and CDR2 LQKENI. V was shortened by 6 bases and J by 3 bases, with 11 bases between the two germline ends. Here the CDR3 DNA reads TGTGCCAGCTCCGACAGGCCTGACTATGGCTACACCTTC. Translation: CASSDRPDYGYTF.

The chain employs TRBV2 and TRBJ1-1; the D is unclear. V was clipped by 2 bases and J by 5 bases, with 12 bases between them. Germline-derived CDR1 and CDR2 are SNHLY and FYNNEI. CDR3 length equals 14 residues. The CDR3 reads CASSESRVMTEAFF. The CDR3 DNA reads TGTGCCAGCAGTGAAAGTCGGGTAATGACTGAAGCTTTCTTT.

The CDR3 reads CASSLVRDSYEQYF. The CDR3 coding sequence is TGTGCCAGCAGCTTAGTCCGGGACTCCTACGAGCAGTACTTC. The V and J genes are TRBV5-4 and TRBJ2-7, with D perhaps matching TRBD2 (5 bases). The length of the CDR3 is 14 residues. Per the germline V gene, CDR1 is SGHNT and CDR2 is YYREEE (reference sequence). The V end was cut by 2 bases, the J end by 0 bases, with 9 bases between.

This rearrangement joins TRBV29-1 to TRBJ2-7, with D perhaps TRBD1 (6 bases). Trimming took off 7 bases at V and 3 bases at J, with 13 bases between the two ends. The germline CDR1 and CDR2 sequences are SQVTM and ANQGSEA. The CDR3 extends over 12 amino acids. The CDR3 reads CSGRDTNYEQYF. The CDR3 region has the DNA TGCAGCGGCCGGGACACCAACTACGAGCAGTACTTC.

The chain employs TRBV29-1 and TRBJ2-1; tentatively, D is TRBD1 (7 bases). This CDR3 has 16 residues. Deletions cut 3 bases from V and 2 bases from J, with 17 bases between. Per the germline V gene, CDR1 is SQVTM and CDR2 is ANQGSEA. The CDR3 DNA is TGCAGCGTTGATGACTCCCCAGGGGGGCCCTACAATGAGCAGTTCTTC. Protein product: CSVDDSPGGPYNEQFF.